A single sample is the source of the 30 T cell receptor beta chains below, sequenced in a study of T cell changes during pregnancy in multiple sclerosis (dated by TCRdb to between 2017 and 2020). The library was prepared using the immunoSEQ multiplex PCR assay. TCRdb's version of the immuneACCESS table is confined to in-frame rearrangements and falls short of the full clone set. An unresolved V gene accounts for under half of the shortfall where checked; the remainder is of unknown origin. The sample table lists 35,000 to 40,000 clones, 80% to 95% of them with a count of one. Of the sample, more than 5% falls within the top ten clones. This material consisted of CD8+ T cells from peripheral blood mononuclear cells, taken in the third trimester of pregnancy. These receptors originate from a female donor with multiple sclerosis, enrolled in a pregnancy study.

The CDR3 sequence: CASNSVDYTDTQYF. CDR3 sequence (DNA): TGTGCCAGCAATAGCGTGGACTACACAGATACGCAGTATTTT. The gene calls are TRBV6-7 and TRBJ2-3; TRBD2 might be the D (6 bases). TRBV6-7 is an ORF, with its function uncertain. The CDR3 has 14 residues. Between the trimmed V and J ends, which lost 7 bases and 2 bases, there was a span of 13 bases.

V and J are TRBV15 and TRBJ1-1; possibly TRBD1 for D (5 bases). The CDR3 has 15 amino acids. V was clipped by 1 base and J by 0 bases, with 9 bases between them. The germline V gene has CDR1 LNHNV and CDR2 YYDKDF (reference sequence). CDR3 in amino acids: CATSRGRGMNTEAFF. As DNA, the CDR3 is TGTGCCACCAGCAGAGGACGGGGGATGAACACTGAAGCTTTCTTT.

V gene TRBV10-3 combines with J gene TRBJ2-3; 8 nucleotides match TRBD2. V trimming: 3 bases; J trimming: 13 bases; junction bases outside the gene matches: 9. Germline CDR1 reads ENHRY; CDR2 reads SYGVKD. The CDR3 spans 13 residues. CDR3 in amino acids: CAISDPGGRLEYF. Here the CDR3 DNA reads TGTGCCATCAGTGACCCGGGAGGGCGGTTGGAGTATTTT.

The chain carries TRBV7-9 and TRBJ2-2; D gene ambiguous. CDR1 is SEHNR, CDR2 FQNEAQ, per germline (reference sequence). This CDR3 has 15 amino acids. V was clipped by 1 base and J by 8 bases, with 14 bases between them. The CDR3 DNA reads TGTGCCAGCAGCTTAGTGTTCCCCCCCGGGGGGGAGCTGTTTTTT. It codes for CASSLVFPPGGELFF.

J is TRBJ2-7 and V is TRBV28, with 7 bases that match TRBD1. Germline CDR1 MDHEN, CDR2 SYDVKM. J lost 2 bases, V lost 6 bases, and 4 bases had no gene match. The CDR3 totals 13 residues. The CDR3 coding sequence is TGTGCCAGCAGCCAGACAGGGCCCTACGAGCAGTACTTC. Translated: CASSQTGPYEQYF.

The chain links TRBV2 to TRBJ2-7; 11 bases align to TRBD2. This CDR3 contains 14 residues. Germline values: CDR1 SNHLY, CDR2 FYNNEI. V trimming: 6 bases; J trimming: 5 bases; junction bases outside the gene matches: 6. Here the CDR3 DNA reads TGTGCCAGCAGACCAACTAGCGGGAGCCACGAGCAGTACTTC. Residues: CASRPTSGSHEQYF. Full variable domain (rest looked up from reference TRBV2 and TRBJ2-7): EPEVTQTPSHQVTQMGQEVILRCVPISNHLYFYWYRQILGQKVEFLVSFYNNEISEKSEIFDDQFSVERPDGSNFTLKIRSTKLEDSAMYFCASRPTSGSHEQYFGPGTRLTVT.

The chain carries TRBV27 and TRBJ2-5; TRBD2 matches at 7 bases. Germline V gene sequence: CDR1 MNHEY, CDR2 SMNVEV (reference sequence). The V segment lost 1 base and the J segment 5 bases; nucleotides outside the gene matches: 4. There are 14 residues in the CDR3. CDR3 sequence reads: CASSLFTAGETQYF. The CDR3 DNA reads TGTGCCAGCAGTTTATTTACAGCGGGGGAGACCCAGTACTTC.

The genes are TRBV23-1 and TRBJ2-2, with D hard to call. TRBV23-1 is designated an ORF whose function remains uncertain. The CDR3 is made up of 18 amino acids. The V end was cut by 7 bases, the J end by 4 bases, with 25 bases between. This CDR3 is CASTHLYFATIITGELFF. The CDR3 DNA reads TGCGCCAGCACCCACCTGTATTTCGCTACCATAATCACCGGGGAGCTGTTTTTT.

The chain couples TRBV10-3 to TRBJ2-7, with 7 bases identical to TRBD1. With 2 bases clipped from V and 2 bases from J, the junction kept 6 bases outside the gene matches. The germline V gene encodes CDR1 ENHRY and CDR2 SYGVKD. The CDR3 runs 15 residues. The CDR3 sequence: CAISESGRGTYEQYF. As DNA, the CDR3 is TGTGCCATCAGTGAGAGTGGCAGGGGGACCTACGAGCAGTACTTC.

The rearrangement links TRBV9 to TRBJ2-7, with D perhaps matching TRBD2 (6 bases). V was clipped by 0 bases and J by 2 bases, with 12 bases between them. This CDR3 comprises 15 residues. The germline CDR1 and CDR2 sequences are SGDLS and YYNGEE. CDR3 sequence reads: CASSVATEGPYEQYF. CDR3 bases: TGTGCCAGCAGCGTAGCTACGGAGGGGCCCTACGAGCAGTACTTC.

The chain links TRBV13 to TRBJ2-1, with 8 bases lining up with TRBD1. CDR1 is PRHDT, CDR2 FYEKMQ, per germline (reference sequence). V gave up 5 bases and J gave up 0 bases; unmatched junction bases: 15. The CDR3 runs to 19 residues. The CDR3 sequence: CASSLTGTGLSTSYNEQFF. For the CDR3, the DNA is TGTGCCAGCAGCCTCACCGGGACAGGCCTCTCTACCTCCTACAATGAGCAGTTCTTC.

This chain links TRBV7-2 with TRBJ1-1, with D perhaps matching TRBD1 (6 bases). The CDR3 is made up of 15 amino acids. Trimming removed 1 base from V and 1 base from J, with 10 bases in between. CDR1 is SGHTA, CDR2 FQGNSA, per germline. CDR3: CASSLGAGANTEAFF. CDR3 nucleotides: TGTGCCAGCAGCTTAGGGGCAGGGGCGAACACTGAAGCTTTCTTT. Full variable domain (rest looked up from reference TRBV7-2 and TRBJ1-1): GAGVSQSPSNKVTEKGKDVELRCDPISGHTALYWYRQSLGQGLEFLIYFQGNSAPDKSGLPSDRFSAERTGGSVSTLTIQRTQQEDSAVYLCASSLGAGANTEAFFGQGTRLTVV.

CDR3 nucleotides: TGTGCCAGCAGCTACACCGGGACAGCCAATGAGCAGTTCTTC. Translation: CASSYTGTANEQFF. The V and J genes are TRBV7-9 and TRBJ2-1; 7 bases match TRBD1. The CDR3 loop spans 14 amino acids. With V trimmed by 4 bases and J by 6 bases, 6 bases remained unmatched. The germline V gene has CDR1 SEHNR and CDR2 FQNEAQ (reference sequence). The entire variable domain, with the rest obtained from reference TRBV7-9 and TRBJ2-1, is as follows: DTGVSQNPRHKITKRGQNVTFRCDPISEHNRLYWYRQTLGQGPEFLTYFQNEAQLEKSRLLSDRFSAERPKGSFSTLEIQRTEQGDSAMYLCASSYTGTANEQFFGPGTRLTVL.

The rearrangement uses TRBV19 and TRBJ2-3; 8 bases are shared with TRBD2. The CDR3 sequence is 16 residues long. The J segment lost 2 bases and the V segment lost 2 bases, leaving 6 bases of the junction unmatched. The germline V gene has CDR1 LNHDA and CDR2 SQIVND (reference sequence). In nucleotides, the CDR3 is TGTGCCAGTAGTATACTTGCGGGACTAGACACAGATACGCAGTATTTT. Its translation: CASSILAGLDTDTQYF. The full variable domain, in which reference TRBV19 and TRBJ2-3 provide the parts outside the CDR3, is DGGITQSPKYLFRKEGQNVTLSCEQNLNHDAMYWYRQDPGQGLRLIYYSQIVNDFQKGDIAEGYSVSREKKESFPLTVTSAQKNPTAFYLCASSILAGLDTDTQYFGPGTRLTVL.

V gene TRBV5-1 combines with J gene TRBJ2-3, with 8 bases aligning to TRBD2. Looked up from germline, CDR1 is SGHRS and CDR2 is YFSETQ. The V gene end was trimmed by 7 bases and the J gene end by 0 bases; junction bases not matched to a gene: 7. The CDR3 is made up of 15 amino acids. The CDR3 bases are TGCGCCAGCCATGGTCTAGCGGGTAGCACAGATACGCAGTATTTT. Translating it yields CASHGLAGSTDTQYF.

This clone was counted once. The CDR3 here is CASSFGVGGEQFF. CDR3 nucleotide sequence: TGTGCCAGCAGTTTTGGGGTTGGAGGTGAGCAGTTCTTC. The V call is TRBV27, the J call TRBJ2-1, with D maybe TRBD2 (5 bases). The V and J ends lost 3 bases and 9 bases respectively, with 12 bases between them. Germline CDR1 and CDR2: MNHEY and SMNVEV (reference sequence). CDR3 size: 13 residues.

J is TRBJ2-3 and V is TRBV29-1; no firm D call. The CDR3 is made up of 17 amino acids. The germline gives CDR1 SQVTM, CDR2 ANQGSEA. The germline V and J ends were trimmed by 0 bases and 2 bases, with 18 bases remaining between them. The CDR3 DNA sequence: TGCAGCGTTGAAGATCAGGCCAAGAGTTGGGCCACAGATACGCAGTATTTT. It specifies CSVEDQAKSWATDTQYF.

This chain uses TRBV5-6 with TRBJ2-2, with TRBD2 matching over 11 bases. Germline V lookup: CDR1 SGHDT, CDR2 YYEEEE. The CDR3 extends over 16 amino acids. After removal of 2 bases from V and 4 bases from J, the junction contained 4 bases not matched to a gene. CDR3 loop: CASSFSGRAPTGELFF. DNA of the CDR3: TGTGCCAGCAGCTTTAGCGGGAGGGCCCCCACCGGGGAGCTGTTTTTT.

CDR3 amino acids: CASSFAEGLAEYNEQFF. The CDR3, as DNA: TGTGCCAGCAGCTTCGCCGAGGGACTAGCAGAATACAATGAGCAGTTCTTC. The genes are TRBV7-8 and TRBJ2-1, with 9 bases lining up with TRBD2. The CDR3 extends over 17 amino acids. CDR1 and CDR2 from the germline V gene are SGHVS and FQNEAQ. With 3 bases clipped from V and 4 bases from J, the junction kept 10 bases outside the gene matches.

The chain has TRBV2 and TRBJ1-1; tentative D call: TRBD1 (5 bases). V lost 4 bases to trimming and J lost 8 bases, with 11 bases between them. Germline CDR1 SNHLY, CDR2 FYNNEI. This CDR3 has 12 residues. DNA for the CDR3: TGTGCCAGCAGTGTAACAGGATCGGAAGCTTTCTTT. As protein: CASSVTGSEAFF.

The sample holds one count of this clone. The chain is built from TRBV6-1 and TRBJ2-4, with 8 bases identical to TRBD1. J gave up 9 bases and V 10 bases, and 5 bases lay outside the gene matches. CDR1 and CDR2 (germline): MNHNS, SASEGT. The CDR3 sequence is 11 residues long. The chain's CDR3 is CATRTGIIQYF. The DNA for the CDR3 is TGTGCCACCCGGACAGGGATCATTCAGTACTTC.

The chain combines TRBV6-1 with TRBJ2-2; D is perhaps TRBD1 (6 bases). The CDR3 sequence is 16 residues long. V lost 3 bases and J lost 5, with 16 bases in between. The germline CDR1 and CDR2 sequences are MNHNS and SASEGT. The CDR3 region is CASSDTGTRETGELFF. For the CDR3, the DNA is TGTGCCAGCAGTGATACCGGGACACGGGAAACCGGGGAGCTGTTTTTT.

The CDR3 spells CASSEASGNMPDTQYF. CDR3 DNA sequence: TGTGCCAGCAGTGAAGCATCGGGAAATATGCCAGATACGCAGTATTTT. The chain has TRBV2 and TRBJ2-3, with a possible D match to TRBD2 (5 bases). The CDR3 has 16 residues. Germline V lookup: CDR1 SNHLY, CDR2 FYNNEI. V lost 0 bases and J 4 bases, leaving 14 bases between the germline ends.

This rearrangement joins TRBV21-1 to TRBJ2-5; the table's TRBD1 call for D was not verified on the DNA. TRBV21-1 is given as a pseudogene. CDR3 length equals 20 residues. CDR3 amino acids: CASSTGTGDSGGLWSETQYF. The CDR3 nucleotides are TGTGCCAGCAGCACCGGGACAGGGGATTCGGGAGGGCTTTGGTCGGAGACCCAGTACTTC.

This clone was seen a single time. The chain has TRBV11-2 and TRBJ2-1; TRBD2 matches at 7 bases. The CDR3 spans 14 residues. CDR1 and CDR2 (germline): SGHAT, FQNNGV. Trimming at V came to 8 bases and at J to 3 bases, leaving 7 bases not matched to a gene. The CDR3 spells CASGGTNFYNEQFF. The CDR3, as DNA: TGTGCCAGCGGCGGGACTAACTTCTACAATGAGCAGTTCTTC.

The chain has TRBV9 and TRBJ2-3; D is uncertain. CDR3 size: 14 residues. Germline V gene sequence: CDR1 SGDLS, CDR2 YYNGEE. V dropped 0 bases and J dropped 2 bases, with 7 bases sitting between them. CDR3 coding DNA: TGTGCCAGCAGCGTAGGAGGTTTCACAGATACGCAGTATTTT. Its protein product is CASSVGGFTDTQYF.

V usage is TRBV15 and J usage is TRBJ2-7; 8 bases fit TRBD1. J was trimmed by 0 bases and V by 5 bases; bases with no gene match: 12. CDR1 and CDR2 (germline): LNHNV, YYDKDF (reference sequence). CDR3 length equals 17 residues. CDR3 region: CATSGQTGEGYSYEQYF. The CDR3 region has the DNA TGTGCCACCAGCGGACAGACAGGGGAAGGATACTCCTACGAGCAGTACTTC.

V gene TRBV5-6 combines with J gene TRBJ2-1; 8 positions agree with TRBD1. The ends lost 10 bases at V and 4 bases at J; junction bases unmatched: 7. Germline CDR1 is SGHDT and CDR2 is YYEEEE. The CDR3 has 13 amino acids. CDR3 protein: CAHGTGGYNEQFF. CDR3 sequence (DNA): TGTGCCCACGGGACAGGAGGATACAATGAGCAGTTCTTC.

The gene calls are TRBV7-9 and TRBJ2-1; TRBD1 aligns across 8 bases. CDR3 size: 17 residues. Germline CDR1 is SEHNR and CDR2 is FQNEAQ (reference sequence). The ends lost 3 bases at V and 5 bases at J; junction bases unmatched: 12. DNA for the CDR3: TGTGCCAGCAGCTTCAGGACAGGGTGGCTTGACGACAATGAGCAGTTCTTC. It specifies CASSFRTGWLDDNEQFF.

The V gene is TRBV19, the J gene TRBJ1-1; D perhaps matches TRBD1 (6 bases). The CDR3 contains 12 residues. Trimming took 6 bases from V and 6 from J, leaving 11 bases between them. The germline V gene has CDR1 LNHDA and CDR2 SQIVND (reference sequence). CDR3 nucleotides: TGTGCCAGTAGCGGACAGAATGCTGAAGCTTTCTTT. Translation gives CASSGQNAEAFF.